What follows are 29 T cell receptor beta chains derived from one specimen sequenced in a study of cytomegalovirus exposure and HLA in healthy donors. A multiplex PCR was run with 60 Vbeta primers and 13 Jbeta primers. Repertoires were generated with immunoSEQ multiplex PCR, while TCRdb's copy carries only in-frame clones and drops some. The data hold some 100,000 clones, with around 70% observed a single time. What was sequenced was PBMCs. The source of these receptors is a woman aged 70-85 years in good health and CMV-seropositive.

The chain's CDR3 is CASSYSGTGGTEAFF. Here the CDR3 DNA reads TGTGCCAGCAGCTACTCCGGGACAGGGGGAACTGAAGCTTTCTTT. The chain recombines TRBV7-2 with TRBJ1-1; 11 positions agree with TRBD1. From germline, CDR1 is SGHTA and CDR2 FQGNSA. V was clipped by 4 bases and J by 5 bases; unmatched bases: 6. This CDR3 spans 15 amino acids.

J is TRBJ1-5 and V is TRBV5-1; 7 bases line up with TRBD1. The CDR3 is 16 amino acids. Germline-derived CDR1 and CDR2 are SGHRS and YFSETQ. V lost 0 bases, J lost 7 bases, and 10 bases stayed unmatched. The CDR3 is CASSLVRGPPGQPQHF. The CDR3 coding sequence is TGCGCCAGCAGCTTGGTTAGGGGGCCCCCGGGGCAGCCCCAGCATTTT.

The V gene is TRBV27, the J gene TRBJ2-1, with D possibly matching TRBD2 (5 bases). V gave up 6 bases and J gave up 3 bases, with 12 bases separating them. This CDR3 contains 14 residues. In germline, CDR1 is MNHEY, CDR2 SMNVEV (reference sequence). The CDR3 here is CASRKRGLYNEQFF. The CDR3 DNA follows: TGTGCCAGCAGGAAACGAGGACTCTACAATGAGCAGTTCTTC.

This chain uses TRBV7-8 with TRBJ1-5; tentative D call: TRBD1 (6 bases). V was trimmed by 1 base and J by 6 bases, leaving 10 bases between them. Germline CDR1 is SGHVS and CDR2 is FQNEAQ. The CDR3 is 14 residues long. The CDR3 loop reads CASSLGTAIQPQHF. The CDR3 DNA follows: TGTGCCAGCAGCTTAGGGACAGCTATTCAGCCCCAGCATTTT.

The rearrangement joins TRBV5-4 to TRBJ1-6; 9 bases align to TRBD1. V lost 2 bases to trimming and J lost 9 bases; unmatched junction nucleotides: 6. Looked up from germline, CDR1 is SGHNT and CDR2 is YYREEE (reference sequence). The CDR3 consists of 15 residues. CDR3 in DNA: TGTGCCAGCAGCTTACAGGGGGCGGGTAGTTCACCCCTCCACTTT. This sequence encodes CASSLQGAGSSPLHF. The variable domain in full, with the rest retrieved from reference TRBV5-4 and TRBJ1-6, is ETGVTQSPTHLIKTRGQQVTLRCSSQSGHNTVSWYQQALGQGPQFIFQYYREEENGRGNFPPRFSGLQFPNYSSELNVNALELDDSALYLCASSLQGAGSSPLHFGNGTRLTVT.

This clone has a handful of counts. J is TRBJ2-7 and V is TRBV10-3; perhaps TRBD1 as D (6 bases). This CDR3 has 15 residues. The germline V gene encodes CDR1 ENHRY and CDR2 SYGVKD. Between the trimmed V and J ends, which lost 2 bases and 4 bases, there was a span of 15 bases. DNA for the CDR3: TGTGCCATCAGTGAGGGCGAGACAGGATATTACGAGCAGTACTTC. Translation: CAISEGETGYYEQYF.

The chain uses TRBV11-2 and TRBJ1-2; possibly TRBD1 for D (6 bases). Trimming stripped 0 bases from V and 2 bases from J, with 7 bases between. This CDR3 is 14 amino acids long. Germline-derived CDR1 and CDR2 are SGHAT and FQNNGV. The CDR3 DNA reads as TGTGCCAGCAGCTTAGAAAGGGGGAACTATGGCTACACCTTC. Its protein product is CASSLERGNYGYTF.

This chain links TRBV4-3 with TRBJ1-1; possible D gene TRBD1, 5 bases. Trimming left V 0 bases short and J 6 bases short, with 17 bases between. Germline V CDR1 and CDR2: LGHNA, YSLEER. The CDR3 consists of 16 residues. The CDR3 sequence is CASSQDPSGSGAEAFF. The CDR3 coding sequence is TGCGCCAGCAGCCAAGATCCGTCAGGGAGCGGGGCTGAAGCTTTCTTT.

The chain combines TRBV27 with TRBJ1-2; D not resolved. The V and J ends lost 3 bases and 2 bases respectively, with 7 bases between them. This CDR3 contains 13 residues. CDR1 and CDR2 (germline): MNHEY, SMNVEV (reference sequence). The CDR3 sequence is CASSLGQNYGYTF. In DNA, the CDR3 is TGTGCCAGCAGTTTGGGCCAAAACTATGGCTACACCTTC.

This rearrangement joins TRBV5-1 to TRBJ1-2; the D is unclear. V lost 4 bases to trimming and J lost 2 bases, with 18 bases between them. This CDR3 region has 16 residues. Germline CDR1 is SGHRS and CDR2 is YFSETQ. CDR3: CASSVPLIGPNYGYTF. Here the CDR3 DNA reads TGCGCCAGCAGCGTGCCCCTCATTGGCCCCAACTATGGCTACACCTTC.

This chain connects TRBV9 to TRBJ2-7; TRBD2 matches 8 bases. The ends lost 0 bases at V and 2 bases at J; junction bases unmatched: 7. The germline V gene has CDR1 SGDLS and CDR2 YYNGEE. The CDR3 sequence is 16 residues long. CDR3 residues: CASSVEAGGVPYEQYF. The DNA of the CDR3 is TGTGCCAGCAGCGTAGAGGCGGGGGGAGTCCCCTACGAGCAGTACTTC.

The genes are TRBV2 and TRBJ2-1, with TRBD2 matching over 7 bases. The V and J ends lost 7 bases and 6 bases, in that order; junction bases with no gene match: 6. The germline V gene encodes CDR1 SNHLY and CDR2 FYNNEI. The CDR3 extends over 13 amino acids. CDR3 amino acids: CASKAGTLNEQFF. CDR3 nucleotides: TGTGCCAGCAAAGCGGGGACCCTCAATGAGCAGTTCTTC.

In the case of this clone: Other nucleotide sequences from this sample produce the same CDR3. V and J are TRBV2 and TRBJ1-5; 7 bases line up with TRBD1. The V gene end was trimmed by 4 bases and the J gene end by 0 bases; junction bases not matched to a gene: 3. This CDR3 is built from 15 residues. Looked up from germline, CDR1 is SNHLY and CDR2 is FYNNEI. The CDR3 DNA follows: TGTGCCAGCAGTGGACCAGGGGGTAGCAATCAGCCCCAGCATTTT. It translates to CASSGPGGSNQPQHF. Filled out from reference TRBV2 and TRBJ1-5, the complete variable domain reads EPEVTQTPSHQVTQMGQEVILRCVPISNHLYFYWYRQILGQKVEFLVSFYNNEISEKSEIFDDQFSVERPDGSNFTLKIRSTKLEDSAMYFCASSGPGGSNQPQHFGDGTRLSIL.

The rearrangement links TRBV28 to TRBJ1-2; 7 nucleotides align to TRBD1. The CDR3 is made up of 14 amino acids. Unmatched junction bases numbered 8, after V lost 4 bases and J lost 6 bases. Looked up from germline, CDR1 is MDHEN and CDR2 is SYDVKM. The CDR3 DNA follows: TGTGCCAGCAGTTGGGACAGCTCAGTTAATGGCTACACCTTC. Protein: CASSWDSSVNGYTF.

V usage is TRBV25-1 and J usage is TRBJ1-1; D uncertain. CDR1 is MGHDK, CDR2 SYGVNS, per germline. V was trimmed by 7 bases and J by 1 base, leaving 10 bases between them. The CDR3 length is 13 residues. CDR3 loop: CASKTGGNTEAFF. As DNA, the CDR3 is TGTGCCAGCAAGACCGGAGGGAACACTGAAGCTTTCTTT.

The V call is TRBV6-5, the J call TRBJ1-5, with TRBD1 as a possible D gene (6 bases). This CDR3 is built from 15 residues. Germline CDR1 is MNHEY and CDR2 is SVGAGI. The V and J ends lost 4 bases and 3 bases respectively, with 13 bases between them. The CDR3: CASSSDRLNNQPQHF. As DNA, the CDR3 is TGTGCCAGCAGTTCAGACAGGCTTAACAATCAGCCCCAGCATTTT.

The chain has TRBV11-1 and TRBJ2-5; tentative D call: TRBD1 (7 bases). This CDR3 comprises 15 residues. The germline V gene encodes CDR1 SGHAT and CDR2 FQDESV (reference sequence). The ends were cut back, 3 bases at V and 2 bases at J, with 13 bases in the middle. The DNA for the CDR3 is TGTGCCAGCAGCTTCTCCGGGGGACAGCAAGAGACCCAGTACTTC. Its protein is CASSFSGGQQETQYF.

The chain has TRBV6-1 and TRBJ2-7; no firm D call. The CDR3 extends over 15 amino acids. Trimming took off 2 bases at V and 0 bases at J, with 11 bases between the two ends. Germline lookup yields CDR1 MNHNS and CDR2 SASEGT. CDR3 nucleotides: TGTGCCAGCAGTGAATCTAACCCTAGCTCCTACGAGCAGTACTTC. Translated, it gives CASSESNPSSYEQYF.

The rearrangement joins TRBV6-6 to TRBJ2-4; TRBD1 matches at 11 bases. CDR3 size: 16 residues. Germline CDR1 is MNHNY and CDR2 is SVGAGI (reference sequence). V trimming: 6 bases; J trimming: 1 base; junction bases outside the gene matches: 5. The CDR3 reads CASRTGQGAAKNIQYF. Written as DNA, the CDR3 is TGTGCCAGCAGAACCGGACAGGGGGCGGCCAAAAACATTCAGTACTTC.

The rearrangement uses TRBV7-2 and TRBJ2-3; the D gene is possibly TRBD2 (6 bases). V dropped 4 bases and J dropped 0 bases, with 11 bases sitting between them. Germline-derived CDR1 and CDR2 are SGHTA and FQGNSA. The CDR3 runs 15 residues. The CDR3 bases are TGTGCCAGCAGCTCCCTCGGGGGTAGCACAGATACGCAGTATTTT. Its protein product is CASSSLGGSTDTQYF.

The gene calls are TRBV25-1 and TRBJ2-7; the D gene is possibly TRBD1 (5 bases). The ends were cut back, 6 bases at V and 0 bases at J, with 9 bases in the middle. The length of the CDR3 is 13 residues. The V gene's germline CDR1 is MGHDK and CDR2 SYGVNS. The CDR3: CASREDISYEQYF. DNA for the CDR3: TGTGCCAGCAGAGAGGACATCTCCTACGAGCAGTACTTC.

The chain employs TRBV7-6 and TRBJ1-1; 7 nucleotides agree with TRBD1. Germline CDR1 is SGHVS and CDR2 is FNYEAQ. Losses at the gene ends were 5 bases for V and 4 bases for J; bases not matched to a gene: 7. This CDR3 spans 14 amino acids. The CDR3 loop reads CASSRNTGATEAFF. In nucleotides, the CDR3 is TGTGCCAGCAGCCGAAATACAGGGGCCACTGAAGCTTTCTTT.

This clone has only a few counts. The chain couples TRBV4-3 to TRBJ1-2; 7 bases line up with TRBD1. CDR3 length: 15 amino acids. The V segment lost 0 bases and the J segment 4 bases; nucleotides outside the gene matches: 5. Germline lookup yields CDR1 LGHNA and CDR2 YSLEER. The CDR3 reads CASSQDSQGGYGYTF. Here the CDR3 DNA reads TGCGCCAGCAGCCAAGACAGCCAGGGGGGCTATGGCTACACCTTC.

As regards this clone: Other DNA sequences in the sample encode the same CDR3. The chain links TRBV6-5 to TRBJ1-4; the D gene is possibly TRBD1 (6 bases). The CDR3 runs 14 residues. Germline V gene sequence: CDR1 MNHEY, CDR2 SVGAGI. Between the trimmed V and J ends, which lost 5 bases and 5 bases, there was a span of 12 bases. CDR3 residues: CASSKQGGNEKLFF. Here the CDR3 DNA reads TGTGCCAGCAGTAAACAGGGAGGGAATGAAAAACTGTTTTTT.

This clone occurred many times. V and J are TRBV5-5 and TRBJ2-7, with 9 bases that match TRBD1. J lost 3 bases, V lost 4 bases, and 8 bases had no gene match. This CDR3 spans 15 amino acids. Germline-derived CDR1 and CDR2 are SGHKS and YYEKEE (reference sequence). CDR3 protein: CASSPGQGSFYEQYF. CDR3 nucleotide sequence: TGTGCCAGCAGCCCAGGACAGGGGAGCTTCTACGAGCAGTACTTC. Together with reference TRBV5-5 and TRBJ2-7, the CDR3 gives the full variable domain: DAGVTQSPTHLIKTRGQQVTLRCSPISGHKSVSWYQQVLGQGPQFIFQYYEKEERGRGNFPDRFSARQFPNYSSELNVNALLLGDSALYLCASSPGQGSFYEQYFGPGTRLTVT.

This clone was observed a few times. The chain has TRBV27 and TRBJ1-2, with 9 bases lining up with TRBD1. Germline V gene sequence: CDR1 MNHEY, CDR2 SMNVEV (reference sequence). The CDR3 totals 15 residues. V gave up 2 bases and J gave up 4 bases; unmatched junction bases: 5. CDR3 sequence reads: CASSLRPGQGYGYTF. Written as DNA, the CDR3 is TGTGCCAGCAGTTTAAGGCCGGGACAGGGCTATGGCTACACCTTC.

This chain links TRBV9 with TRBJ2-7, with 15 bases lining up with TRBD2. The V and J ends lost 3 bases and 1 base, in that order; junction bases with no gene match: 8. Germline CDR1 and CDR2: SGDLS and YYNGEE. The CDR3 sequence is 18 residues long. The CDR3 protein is CASSAGTSGGRASYEQYF. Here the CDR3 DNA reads TGTGCCAGCAGCGCCGGGACTAGCGGGGGGCGGGCGTCCTACGAGCAGTACTTC.

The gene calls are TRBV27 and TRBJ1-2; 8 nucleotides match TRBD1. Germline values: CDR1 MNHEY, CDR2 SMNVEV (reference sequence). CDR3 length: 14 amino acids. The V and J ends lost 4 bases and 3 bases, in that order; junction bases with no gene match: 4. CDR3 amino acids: CASSSGGSDYGYTF. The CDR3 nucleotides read TGTGCCAGCAGTTCAGGGGGCTCCGACTATGGCTACACCTTC.

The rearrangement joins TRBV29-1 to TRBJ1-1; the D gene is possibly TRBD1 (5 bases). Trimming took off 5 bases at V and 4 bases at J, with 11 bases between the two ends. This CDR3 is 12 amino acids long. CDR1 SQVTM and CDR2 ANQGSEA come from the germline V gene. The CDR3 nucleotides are TGCAGCGTTACCAGGGCATCCACTGAAGCTTTCTTT. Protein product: CSVTRASTEAFF.